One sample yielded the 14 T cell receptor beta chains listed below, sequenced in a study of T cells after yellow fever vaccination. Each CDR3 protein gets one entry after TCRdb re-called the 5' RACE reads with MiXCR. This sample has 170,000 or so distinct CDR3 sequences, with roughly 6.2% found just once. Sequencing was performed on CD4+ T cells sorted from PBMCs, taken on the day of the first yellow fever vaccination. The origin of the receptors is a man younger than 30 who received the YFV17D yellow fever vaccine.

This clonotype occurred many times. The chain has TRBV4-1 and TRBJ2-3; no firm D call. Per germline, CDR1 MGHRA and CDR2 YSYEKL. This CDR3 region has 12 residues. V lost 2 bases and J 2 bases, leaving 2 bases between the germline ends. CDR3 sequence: CASSQPTDTQYF. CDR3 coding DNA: TGCGCCAGCAGCCAACCCACAGATACGCAGTATTTT.

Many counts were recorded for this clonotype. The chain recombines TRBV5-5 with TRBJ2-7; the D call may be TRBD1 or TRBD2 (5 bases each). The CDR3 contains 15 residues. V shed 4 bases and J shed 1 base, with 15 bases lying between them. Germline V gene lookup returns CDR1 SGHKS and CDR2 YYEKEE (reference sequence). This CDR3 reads CASSRTGTESYEQYV. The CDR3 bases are TGTGCCAGCAGCAGAACCGGGACGGAATCCTACGAGCAGTACGTC.

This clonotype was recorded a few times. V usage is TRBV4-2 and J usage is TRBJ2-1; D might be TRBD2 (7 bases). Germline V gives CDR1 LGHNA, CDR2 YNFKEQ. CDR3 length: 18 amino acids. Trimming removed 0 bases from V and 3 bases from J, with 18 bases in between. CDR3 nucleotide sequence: TGTGCCAGCAGCCAAGACTCTCTAAGGCGGGGGCTCTACAATGAGCAGTTCTTC. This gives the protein CASSQDSLRRGLYNEQFF.

CDR3 sequence: CASTYWGDQPQHF. The CDR3 DNA reads as TGTGCCAGCACCTACTGGGGGGATCAGCCCCAGCATTTT. This chain links TRBV6-2 or TRBV6-3 with TRBJ1-5, with D maybe TRBD1 (5 bases). Trimming shortened V by 7 bases and J by 5 bases, and 12 bases separated the two germline ends. This CDR3 is built from 13 residues. Germline CDR1 MNHEY, CDR2 SVGEGT.

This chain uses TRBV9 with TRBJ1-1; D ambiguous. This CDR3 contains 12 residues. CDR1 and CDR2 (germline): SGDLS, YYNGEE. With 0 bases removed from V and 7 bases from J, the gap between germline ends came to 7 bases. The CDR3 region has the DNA TGTGCCAGCAGCGTAGTCCGAGGTGAAGCTTTCTTT. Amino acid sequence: CASSVVRGEAFF.

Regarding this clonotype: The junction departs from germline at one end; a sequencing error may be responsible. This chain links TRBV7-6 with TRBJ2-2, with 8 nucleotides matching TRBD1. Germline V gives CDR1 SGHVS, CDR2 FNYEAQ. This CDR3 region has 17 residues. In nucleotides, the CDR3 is TGTCCCAGCAGCTTGAGAGGACAGGGATCGAACACCGGGGAGCTGTTTTTT. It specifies CPSSLRGQGSNTGELFF.

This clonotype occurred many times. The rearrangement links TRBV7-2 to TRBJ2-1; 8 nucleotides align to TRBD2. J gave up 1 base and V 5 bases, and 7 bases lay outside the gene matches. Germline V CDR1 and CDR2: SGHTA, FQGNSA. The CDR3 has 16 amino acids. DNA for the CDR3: TGTGCCAGCAGCGCCGGGAGGGTCGAATCCTACAATGAGCAGTTCTTC. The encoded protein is CASSAGRVESYNEQFF.

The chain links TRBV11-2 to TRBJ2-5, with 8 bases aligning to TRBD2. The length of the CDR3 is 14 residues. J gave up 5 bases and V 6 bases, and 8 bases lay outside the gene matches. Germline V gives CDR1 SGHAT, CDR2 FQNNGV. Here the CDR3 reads CASRLSGVGETQYF. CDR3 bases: TGTGCCAGCAGACTTAGCGGGGTCGGGGAGACCCAGTACTTC.

The CDR3: CASSLMDRFNTF. The CDR3 coding sequence is TGTGCCAGCAGCTTAATGGACAGGTTCAACACCTTC. The V and J genes are TRBV7-2 and TRBJ1-2, with 7 bases that match TRBD1. V was pared by 2 bases and J by 12 bases, with 6 bases of the junction left unmatched. The CDR3 totals 12 residues. Germline lookup yields CDR1 SGHTA and CDR2 FQGNSA.

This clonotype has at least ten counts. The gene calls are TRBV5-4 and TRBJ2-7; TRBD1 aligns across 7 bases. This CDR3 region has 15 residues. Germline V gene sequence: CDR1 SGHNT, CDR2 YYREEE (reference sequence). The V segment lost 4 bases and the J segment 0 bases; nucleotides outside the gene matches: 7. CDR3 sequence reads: CASSLGQSSSYEQYV. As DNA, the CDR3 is TGTGCCAGCAGCCTGGGACAGTCAAGCTCCTACGAGCAGTACGTC.

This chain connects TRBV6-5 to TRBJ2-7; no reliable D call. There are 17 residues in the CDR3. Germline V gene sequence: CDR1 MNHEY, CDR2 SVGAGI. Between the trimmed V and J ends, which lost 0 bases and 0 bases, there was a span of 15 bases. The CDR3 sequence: CASSYSVVPKISYEQYV. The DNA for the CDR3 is TGTGCCAGCAGTTACTCAGTAGTGCCTAAAATCTCCTACGAGCAGTACGTC.

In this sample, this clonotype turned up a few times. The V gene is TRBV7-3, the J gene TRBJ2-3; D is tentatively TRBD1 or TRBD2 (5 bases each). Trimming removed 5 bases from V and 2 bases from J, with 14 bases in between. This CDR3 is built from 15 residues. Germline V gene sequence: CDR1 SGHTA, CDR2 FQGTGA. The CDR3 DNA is TGTGCCAGCAGCCCCCGGGACGGAACCACAGATACGCAGTATTTT. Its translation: CASSPRDGTTDTQYF.

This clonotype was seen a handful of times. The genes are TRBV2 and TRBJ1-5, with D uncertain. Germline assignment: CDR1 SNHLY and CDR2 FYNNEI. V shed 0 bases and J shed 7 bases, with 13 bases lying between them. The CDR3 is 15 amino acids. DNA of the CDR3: TGTGCCAGCAGTGAAGCGGGGTTTCTGGGGCAGCCCCAGCATTTT. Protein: CASSEAGFLGQPQHF.

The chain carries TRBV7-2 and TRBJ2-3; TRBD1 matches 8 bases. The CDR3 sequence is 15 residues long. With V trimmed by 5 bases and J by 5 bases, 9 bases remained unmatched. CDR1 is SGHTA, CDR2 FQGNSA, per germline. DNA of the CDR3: TGTGCCAGCAGCCAAAGGACAGGGAAAGAAGATACGCAGTATTTT. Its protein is CASSQRTGKEDTQYF.